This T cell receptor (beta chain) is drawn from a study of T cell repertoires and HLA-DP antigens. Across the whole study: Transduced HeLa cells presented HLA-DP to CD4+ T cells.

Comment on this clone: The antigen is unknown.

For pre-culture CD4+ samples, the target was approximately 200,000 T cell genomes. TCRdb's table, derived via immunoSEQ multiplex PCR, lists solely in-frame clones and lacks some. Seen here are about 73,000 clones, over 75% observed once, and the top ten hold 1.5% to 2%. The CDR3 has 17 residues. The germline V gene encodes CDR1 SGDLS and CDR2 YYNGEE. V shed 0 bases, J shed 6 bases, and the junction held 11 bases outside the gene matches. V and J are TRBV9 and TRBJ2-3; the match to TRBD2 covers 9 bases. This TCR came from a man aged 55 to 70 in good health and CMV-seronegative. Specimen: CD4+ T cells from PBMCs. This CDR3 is CASSVGWRAGGSDTQYF. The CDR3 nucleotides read TGTGCCAGCAGCGTAGGGTGGCGAGCGGGAGGATCCGATACGCAGTATTTT. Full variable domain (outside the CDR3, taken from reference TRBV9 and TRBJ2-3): DSGVTQTPKHLITATGQRVTLRCSPRSGDLSVYWYQQSLDQGLQFLIQYYNGEERAKGNILERFSAQQFPDLHSELNLSSLELGDSALYFCASSVGWRAGGSDTQYFGPGTRLTVL.